A selection of T cell receptor beta chains follows, all from one sample in a study of T cells in Graves' hyperthyroidism and ophthalmopathy. TCRdb used MiXCR to reprocess the multiplex PCR reads, holding one entry per CDR3 protein. This repertoire shows about 590,000 distinct CDR3 sequences, around 16% found once; its top ten account for about 7%. Material: blood. The receptors stem from a woman aged 30 to 39 with Graves' hyperthyroidism. Both conserved end residues are part of each CDR3. D genes are given only for firm matches. Clone size is shown for a subset of rows, as once, few, many or a class of expanded clone.

J gene,clone size,D gene,V gene,CDR3 protein,CDR3 DNA
TRBJ2-1,many,-,TRBV30,CAWGHNEQFF,TGTGCCTGGGGACACAATGAGCAGTTCTTC
TRBJ2-7,many,-,TRBV5-5,CASTPNTDTTYEQYF,TGTGCCAGCACCCCTAATACAGATACGACCTACGAGCAGTACTTC
TRBJ1-5,few,-,TRBV19,CASSEDNYQPQHF,TGTGCCAGTAGCGAGGACAACTACCAGCCCCAGCATTTT
TRBJ2-7,many,TRBD1,TRBV20-1,CSASLGRQGAYEQYF,TGCAGTGCTAGTCTCGGTAGACAGGGGGCCTACGAGCAGTACTTC
TRBJ1-5,-,TRBD1,TRBV18,CASSPSRGEWRNQPQHF,TGTGCCAGCTCACCTTCCAGGGGGGAATGGCGCAATCAGCCCCAGCATTTT
TRBJ2-7,-,TRBD1,TRBV18,CASSGQGTHEQYF,TGTGCCAGCTCGGGACAGGGGACCCACGAGCAGTACTTC
TRBJ2-3,-,-,TRBV9,CASSVAPRATDTQCF,TGTGCCAGCAGCGTAGCCCCTCGGGCCACAGATACGCAGTGTTTT
TRBJ2-7,-,TRBD2,TRBV3-1,CASSAGTSGFYEQYF,TGTGCCAGCAGCGCAGGGACTAGCGGATTCTACGAGCAGTACTTC
TRBJ1-5,-,-,TRBV15,CATSRAGGAGNQPQHF,TGTGCCACCAGCAGAGCGGGGGGGGCGGGCAATCAGCCCCAGCATTTT
TRBJ1-6,-,-,TRBV6-1,CASSAGGGYNSPLHF,TGTGCCAGCAGTGCGGGCGGAGGATATAATTCACCCCTCCACTTT
TRBJ1-1,many,-,TRBV2,CASSDIRREAFF,TGTGCCAGCAGTGATATTAGGCGTGAAGCTTTCTTT
TRBJ2-6,-,-,TRBV24-1,CATSDTRPSGGNVLTF,TGTGCCACCAGTGATACTAGGCCCTCTGGGGGCAACGTCCTGACTTTC
TRBJ2-3,-,-,TRBV18,CASSSTSPDTQYF,TGTGCCAGCAGTTCCACCAGCCCAGATACGCAGTATTTT
TRBJ2-7,few,-,TRBV29-1,CSVGQGSEQYF,TGCAGCGTTGGTCAGGGTTCCGAGCAGTACTTC
TRBJ2-7,-,-,TRBV29-1,CSALTDPVGEQYF,TGCAGCGCCCTAACCGATCCCGTCGGCGAGCAGTACTTC
TRBJ2-1,-,TRBD2,TRBV6-1,CASGGGSSYNEQFF,TGTGCCAGCGGCGGCGGGAGCTCCTACAATGAGCAGTTCTTC
TRBJ2-7,few,TRBD2,TRBV7-2,CASSLRAGLAGDPYYEQYF,TGTGCCAGCAGCTTACGGGCGGGACTAGCGGGAGATCCGTACTACGAGCAGTACTTC
TRBJ1-1,-,-,TRBV20-1,CSARLPGSTEAFF,TGCAGTGCTAGACTCCCAGGGAGCACTGAAGCTTTCTTT
TRBJ2-3,once,TRBD2,TRBV3-1,CASNLAGGRDTQYF,TGTGCCAGCAACTTAGCGGGAGGGAGAGATACGCAGTATTTT
TRBJ1-5,many,-,TRBV28,CASKTGNQPQHF,TGTGCCAGCAAGACAGGCAATCAGCCCCAGCATTTT
TRBJ2-7,few,-,TRBV6-2/TRBV6-3,CASNHVGVFPEQYF,TGTGCCAGCAACCATGTCGGGGTCTTCCCCGAGCAGTACTTC
TRBJ2-2,-,TRBD2,TRBV6-8,CASSHKGLEIGELFF,TGTGCCAGCAGTCACAAGGGACTAGAGATCGGGGAGCTGTTTTTT
TRBJ2-7,-,-,TRBV5-1,CASSQISGSYEQYF,TGCGCCAGCAGCCAAATCAGTGGCTCCTACGAGCAGTACTTC
TRBJ2-7,many,TRBD2,TRBV20-1,CSARDPSGSVNEQYF,TGCAGTGCTAGAGATCCTAGCGGGAGTGTCAACGAGCAGTACTTC
TRBJ2-2,few,-,TRBV12-5,CASGTGLAGELFF,TGTGCTAGTGGTACAGGGCTGGCCGGGGAGCTGTTTTTT
TRBJ2-1,many,-,TRBV12-3/TRBV12-4,CASSLDDHEQFF,TGTGCCAGCAGTTTAGATGACCATGAGCAGTTCTTC
TRBJ1-5,many,-,TRBV6-1,CASSNTGGNQPQHF,TGTGCCAGCAGTAACACAGGAGGTAATCAGCCCCAGCATTTT
TRBJ2-3,-,-,TRBV5-1,CASRWEYKADTQYF,TGCGCCAGCAGGTGGGAGTATAAAGCAGATACGCAGTATTTT
TRBJ2-7,many,-,TRBV11-1,CASSLYRYEQYF,TGTGCCAGCAGCTTATATCGTTACGAGCAGTACTTC
TRBJ2-2,many,-,TRBV12-3/TRBV12-4,CASSLALGGANTGELFF,TGTGCCAGCAGTTTAGCGCTAGGGGGGGCGAACACCGGGGAGCTGTTTTTT
TRBJ2-7,many,TRBD2,TRBV6-1,CASRLRSTSVSVYEQYF,TGTGCCAGTCGGTTGAGGTCGACTAGCGTATCCGTCTACGAGCAGTACTTC
TRBJ2-2,many,-,TRBV12-3/TRBV12-4,CASSFAGSVGGELFF,TGTGCCAGCAGTTTTGCTGGGAGCGTAGGCGGGGAGCTGTTTTTT
TRBJ2-1,many,-,TRBV20-1,CSAAGLSSYNEQFF,TGCAGTGCTGCTGGGCTAAGCTCCTACAATGAGCAGTTCTTC
TRBJ2-7,many,TRBD2,TRBV12-3/TRBV12-4,CASSWGGWYEQYF,TGTGCCAGCAGTTGGGGGGGGTGGTACGAGCAGTACTTC
TRBJ2-2,many,TRBD1,TRBV7-2,CASSSYRDRGAGELFF,TGTGCCAGCAGCTCATACCGGGACAGGGGAGCCGGGGAGCTGTTTTTT
TRBJ1-5,-,-,TRBV20-1,CSARSRQDSNQPQHF,TGCAGTGCTCGAAGTAGACAGGATAGCAATCAGCCCCAGCATTTT
TRBJ1-1,few,-,TRBV4-1,CASSLTGRLGTEAFF,TGCGCCAGCAGCCTTACAGGGAGGTTGGGGACTGAAGCTTTCTTT
TRBJ2-7,-,-,TRBV14,CASSPYYGGAYEQYF,TGTGCCAGCAGCCCCTACTATGGGGGAGCCTACGAGCAGTACTTC
TRBJ2-7,many,TRBD1,TRBV28,CASSPVQGAGEQYF,TGTGCCAGCAGTCCCGTACAGGGGGCGGGTGAGCAGTACTTC
TRBJ2-1,few,TRBD2,TRBV6-2/TRBV6-3,CASSNPLRVSSSGWDPRPQFF,TGTGCCAGCAGTAACCCCCTCCGAGTCTCCTCTAGCGGGTGGGATCCAAGACCGCAGTTCTTC
TRBJ1-2,few,-,TRBV6-1,CASSTKLNYGYTF,TGTGCCAGCAGTACGAAACTTAACTATGGCTACACCTTC
TRBJ1-1,many,TRBD1,TRBV7-2,CASSKRTGLDTEAFF,TGTGCCAGCAGCAAGAGGACAGGGCTCGACACTGAAGCTTTCTTT